This TCR beta chain was observed in a study of beta chain features in type 1 diabetes. General study points: Among type 1 diabetes patients, VDJ junctions had fewer insertions and more deletions.

cDNA synthesis used the whole RNA isolate, giving expressed TCRB sequences. The average for stem cell-like memory T cell samples was 850,000 to 1,200,000 reads. Assay: immunoSEQ multiplex PCR; the TCRdb copy retains only in-frame clones and omits some. Of approximately 120,000 clones detected, roughly 40% appear once; the ten largest clones hold over 0.065%. This clone was seen more than once but under ten times. Its antigen is not identified. The authors sorted CD4+ naive, central memory, regulatory and stem cell-like memory cells via CD45RO/CCR7/CD25/CD127/CD95/CD27. Over 98% purity was reached by all sorted populations. The CDR3 loop spans 14 amino acids. Germline trimming cut 6 bases from V and 3 bases from J; bases unmatched to any gene: 7. Germline-derived CDR1 and CDR2 are SEHNR and FQNEAQ (reference sequence).

This chain uses TRBV7-9 with TRBJ2-7; 8 bases are a match to TRBD1. This receptor was identified in a woman aged 18-29 years in good health. Sequencing was carried out using stem cell memory CD4+ T cells from blood. In DNA, the CDR3 is TGTGCCAGCAGTTGGACAGGGTCCCTCTACGAGCAGTACTTC. Encoded protein: CASSWTGSLYEQYF.